This TCR beta chain was sequenced during a study of shared clonotypes between healthy human individuals. Trimming left V 0 bases short and J 6 bases short, with 10 bases between. CDR3 length: 14 amino acids. CDR1 and CDR2 (germline): LNHNV, YYDKDF (reference sequence). Assay: immunoSEQ multiplex PCR; the TCRdb copy retains only in-frame clones and omits some. The table has about a million clones, approximately 80% seen once. Sequencing was carried out using memory CD4+ T cells from PBMCs. The subset was: CD45RA-negative fraction. This chain joins TRBV15 and TRBJ2-3; a possible D gene is TRBD1 (6 bases). This receptor was taken from a man younger than 35 in good health. Some clones in this sample may be carry-over from other donors' samples. The CDR3 loop is CATSRDSRGDTQYF. For the CDR3, the DNA is TGTGCCACCAGCAGAGATAGTAGGGGGGATACGCAGTATTTT.